Below are 8 T cell receptor beta chains sequenced from a single sample in a study of technical replicates of blood from a few donors. The table came from immunoSEQ multiplex PCR; TCRdb's copy has only in-frame clones and leaves some out. Among under 85,000 clones listed, approximately 97% were seen once. Sample: T cells isolated from PBMCs. The receptors stem from a human donor in good health.

About this clone: Because the CDR3's place on the DNA is in doubt, the DNA is left out and the CDR3 is given as listed by TCRdb. This chain connects TRBV28 to TRBJ1-2. Including both end residues, the CDR3 is 14 amino acids long. Germline values: CDR1 MDHEN, CDR2 SYDVKM. The CDR3 loop reads CASVKSVGRGSDTF.

The chain joins TRBV14 to TRBJ2-5, with D possibly matching TRBD1 (6 bases). The CDR3 is 13 residues long. Germline V CDR1 and CDR2: SGHDN, FVKESK. V dropped 4 bases and J dropped 4 bases, with 10 bases sitting between them. CDR3 DNA: TGTGCCAGCAGCCCAATCAGGGGAGAGACCCAGTACTTC. This sequence encodes CASSPIRGETQYF.

This clone was observed a single time. The chain uses TRBV11-2 and TRBJ2-1, with D possibly TRBD1 on 6 matching bases. The germline V gene encodes CDR1 SGHAT and CDR2 FQNNGV. The CDR3 has 15 residues. The V end was cut by 3 bases, the J end by 2 bases, with 11 bases between. DNA of the CDR3: TGTGCCAGCAGCTTTGGCCAGGGGACCTACAATGAGCAGTTCTTC. This sequence encodes CASSFGQGTYNEQFF.

The J gene is TRBJ2-7, the V gene TRBV9; 8 nucleotides align to TRBD1. Germline trimming cut 4 bases from V and 0 bases from J; bases unmatched to any gene: 0. Germline V gene sequence: CDR1 SGDLS, CDR2 YYNGEE. The CDR3 runs 13 residues. This CDR3 reads CASSQGASYEQYF. The CDR3 nucleotides are TGTGCCAGCAGCCAGGGGGCCTCCTACGAGCAGTACTTC.

V gene TRBV7-2 combines with J gene TRBJ2-3; 7 bases are a match to TRBD2. The CDR3 covers 14 residues. J gave up 4 bases and V 5 bases, and 6 bases lay outside the gene matches. Germline V gene data show CDR1 as SGHTA and CDR2 as FQGNSA. The CDR3: CASSLTLAADTQYF. The CDR3, as DNA: TGTGCCAGCAGCCTAACCCTAGCGGCAGATACGCAGTATTTT.

V and J are TRBV30 and TRBJ1-3; D unresolved. The germline gives CDR1 GTSNPN, CDR2 SVGIG (reference sequence). The V gene lost 2 bases and the J gene lost 0 bases, with 8 bases spanning the gap. The CDR3 loop spans 14 amino acids. The CDR3 loop is CAWSPVVSGNTIYF. Here the CDR3 DNA reads TGTGCCTGGAGTCCAGTCGTCTCTGGAAACACCATATATTTT.

The V call is TRBV5-1, the J call TRBJ2-1, with 7 bases identical to TRBD2. V shed 0 bases and J 2 bases; nucleotides not matched to a gene: 5. This CDR3 region has 16 residues. Germline V gene lookup returns CDR1 SGHRS and CDR2 YFSETQ. CDR3 coding DNA: TGCGCCAGCAGCTTGGGAGCGGGAAGCGCCTACAATGAGCAGTTCTTC. Translated: CASSLGAGSAYNEQFF. The variable domain in full, with the rest retrieved from reference TRBV5-1 and TRBJ2-1, is KAGVTQTPRYLIKTRGQQVTLSCSPISGHRSVSWYQQTPGQGLQFLFEYFSETQRNKGNFPGRFSGRQFSNSRSEMNVSTLELGDSALYLCASSLGAGSAYNEQFFGPGTRLTVL.

V usage is TRBV19 and J usage is TRBJ1-5, with D possibly being TRBD1 (6 bases). Germline loops: CDR1 LNHDA, CDR2 SQIVND (reference sequence). The CDR3 has 16 amino acids. Trimming stripped 9 bases from V and 2 bases from J, with 20 bases between. The DNA for the CDR3 is TGTGCCAGCAGACAGGCTCTCCTGGGGGGCAATCAGCCCCAGCATTTT. Translating it yields CASRQALLGGNQPQHF.